This passage covers 27 T cell receptor beta chains from one sample sequenced in a study of cytomegalovirus exposure and HLA in healthy donors. PCR amplification relied on 60 Vbeta primers (plus 13 Jbeta primers). Repertoires were generated with immunoSEQ multiplex PCR, while TCRdb's copy carries only in-frame clones and drops some. The data show some 140,000 clones, 70% to 80% seen once. The sample consisted of PBMCs. The origin of the receptors is a female donor in good health and CMV-seronegative.

The chain uses TRBV5-1 and TRBJ2-5, with 16 nucleotides matching TRBD2. J was trimmed by 4 bases and V by 3 bases; bases with no gene match: 6. The germline gives CDR1 SGHRS, CDR2 YFSETQ. The CDR3 is made up of 17 amino acids. DNA for the CDR3: TGCGCCAGCAGCTACGGGACTAGCGGGGGGGGAGGAGAGACCCAGTACTTC. Protein sequence: CASSYGTSGGGGETQYF.

The count of this clone is one. V and J are TRBV10-3 and TRBJ1-6, with no clear D. V lost 0 bases and J 10 bases, leaving 10 bases between the germline ends. Germline CDR1 and CDR2: ENHRY and SYGVKD. The CDR3 length is 14 residues. The CDR3 region has the DNA TGTGCCATCAGTGAGTCGACTCGTAGGTCACCCCTCCACTTT. Residues: CAISESTRRSPLHF.

The J gene is TRBJ2-7, the V gene TRBV9, with TRBD1 identical over 10 bases. CDR1 is SGDLS, CDR2 YYNGEE, per germline. The V segment lost 4 bases and the J segment 5 bases; nucleotides outside the gene matches: 9. The length of the CDR3 is 15 residues. The CDR3 DNA follows: TGTGCCAGCAGCAGGGGGGGGACAGGGGTCCACGAGCAGTACTTC. Encoded protein: CASSRGGTGVHEQYF. Filled out from reference TRBV9 and TRBJ2-7, the complete variable domain reads DSGVTQTPKHLITATGQRVTLRCSPRSGDLSVYWYQQSLDQGLQFLIQYYNGEERAKGNILERFSAQQFPDLHSELNLSSLELGDSALYFCASSRGGTGVHEQYFGPGTRLTVT.

In regard to this clone: The junction and the germline gene differ at one end; a read error may be behind it. The CDR3 loop reads CASSRQGGFNEQYF. In DNA form, the CDR3 reads TGTGCTAGCAGCCGACAGGGGGGTTTCAACGAGCAGTACTTC. The chain is built from TRBV7-7 and TRBJ2-7, with 9 bases that match TRBD1. The CDR3 is 14 amino acids. CDR1 is SSHAT, CDR2 FNYEAQ, per germline (reference sequence).

To note about this clone: Germline and junction disagree at one end, which may indicate a read error. This chain connects TRBV7-2 to TRBJ2-7, with 12 bases lining up with TRBD2. Germline values: CDR1 SGHTA, CDR2 FQGNSA. The CDR3 runs 15 residues. This CDR3 reads CASSLAGGRGYEQYF. The CDR3 region has the DNA TGTGCCAGCAGCCTAGCGGGGGGGCGCGGGTACGAGCAGTACTTC.

The chain combines TRBV14 with TRBJ2-3, with 10 nucleotides matching TRBD2. The ends lost 2 bases at V and 7 bases at J; junction bases unmatched: 3. The germline gives CDR1 SGHDN, CDR2 FVKESK. The CDR3 consists of 14 residues. CDR3 sequence reads: CASSQLAGVYTQYF. CDR3 nucleotide sequence: TGTGCCAGCAGCCAACTAGCGGGAGTATATACGCAGTATTTT.

The genes are TRBV12-5 and TRBJ2-5; D perhaps matches TRBD1 (5 bases). The CDR3 has 12 amino acids. Trimming stripped 3 bases from V and 6 bases from J, with 8 bases between. Germline V lookup: CDR1 LGHNT, CDR2 FRNRAP. CDR3 coding DNA: TGTGCTAGTGGTTTAGGGGCGCAGACCCAGTACTTC. It yields the protein CASGLGAQTQYF.

This clone was observed a handful of times. V is TRBV19 and J is TRBJ1-1; D might be TRBD1 (5 bases). This CDR3 is built from 13 residues. Trimming left V 6 bases short and J 7 bases short, with 15 bases between. CDR1 is LNHDA and CDR2 is SQIVND in the germline V gene (reference sequence). CDR3 sequence: CASRSDQGNEAFF. The CDR3 DNA sequence: TGTGCCAGTAGATCGGACCAGGGCAATGAAGCTTTCTTT.

V gene TRBV21-1 combines with J gene TRBJ1-1. TRBV21-1 constitutes a pseudogene. This CDR3 is 13 amino acids long. This CDR3 reads CASAGGRVTEAFF. In DNA, the CDR3 is TGTGCCAGCGCTGGGGGGAGAGTCACTGAAGCTTTCTTT.

The chain combines TRBV5-4 with TRBJ2-3, with D perhaps TRBD1 (7 bases). Germline V gene data show CDR1 as SGHNT and CDR2 as YYREEE (reference sequence). V lost 1 base and J lost 3, with 12 bases in between. The CDR3 extends over 15 amino acids. DNA for the CDR3: TGTGCCAGCAGCTTGAAACAGGGGACTACAGATACGCAGTATTTT. Protein product: CASSLKQGTTDTQYF.

This clone appeared a single time. The J gene is TRBJ2-5, the V gene TRBV30; 11 bases match TRBD1. CDR1 is GTSNPN, CDR2 SVGIG, per germline (reference sequence). V was clipped by 5 bases and J by 3 bases; unmatched bases: 2. There are 13 residues in the CDR3. The CDR3: CAWGTGGEETQYF. CDR3 coding DNA: TGTGCCTGGGGGACAGGGGGGGAAGAGACCCAGTACTTC.

This chain connects TRBV7-3 to TRBJ2-7, with 8 nucleotides matching TRBD2. The CDR3 covers 14 residues. Germline CDR1 is SGHTA and CDR2 is FQGTGA. J lost 1 base, V lost 5 bases, and 4 bases had no gene match. For the CDR3, the DNA is TGTGCCAGCAGCGCGGCGGGGGGATCCTACGAGCAGTACTTC. It codes for CASSAAGGSYEQYF.

The V call is TRBV7-9, the J call TRBJ1-3, with 8 bases aligning to TRBD1. Unmatched junction bases numbered 10, after V lost 5 bases and J lost 13 bases. The CDR3 length is 13 residues. Germline values: CDR1 SEHNR, CDR2 FQNEAQ (reference sequence). The CDR3 region is CASSLGQETGIYF. The CDR3 DNA follows: TGTGCCAGCAGCCTGGGACAGGAGACAGGAATATATTTT.

J is TRBJ2-5 and V is TRBV5-1; D call uncertain. V was pared by 1 base and J by 1 base, with 11 bases between. Germline loops: CDR1 SGHRS, CDR2 YFSETQ. CDR3 length: 15 amino acids. CDR3 nucleotide sequence: TGCGCCAGCAGCTTGAGTAGCTTGAGCCAAGAGACCCAGTACTTC. Its protein is CASSLSSLSQETQYF.

As for this clone: One junction end disagrees with the germline gene, perhaps due to a read error. The V and J genes are TRBV6-1 and TRBJ2-7; possible D gene TRBD2, 5 bases. The germline CDR1 and CDR2 sequences are MNHNS and SASEGT. This CDR3 is built from 14 residues. CDR3 loop: CASSKAETSYEQYF. CDR3 nucleotide sequence: TGTGCCAGCAGTAAAGCGGAGACCTCCTACGAGCAGTACTTC.

The chain employs TRBV6-6 and TRBJ1-4; 9 bases are shared with TRBD1. The germline gives CDR1 MNHNY, CDR2 SVGAGI (reference sequence). V lost 0 bases, J lost 4 bases, and 0 bases stayed unmatched. CDR3 length: 15 amino acids. CDR3 in amino acids: CASSYSTGGNEKLFF. The CDR3 DNA reads as TGTGCCAGCAGTTACTCGACAGGGGGTAATGAAAAACTGTTTTTT.

The V and J genes are TRBV30 and TRBJ2-2, with D tentatively TRBD2 (7 bases). CDR1 GTSNPN and CDR2 SVGIG come from the germline V gene (reference sequence). CDR3 size: 17 residues. V dropped 2 bases and J dropped 3 bases, with 19 bases sitting between them. The CDR3 reads CAWSRSGGLVYTGELFF. The DNA of the CDR3 is TGTGCCTGGAGTCGATCCGGGGGGCTGGTGTACACCGGGGAGCTGTTTTTT.

The CDR3 here is CASSEAGGVGNTIYF. CDR3 coding DNA: TGTGCCAGCAGTGAAGCAGGGGGCGTTGGAAACACCATATATTTT. This chain connects TRBV6-1 to TRBJ1-3, with 7 nucleotides matching TRBD1. CDR1 is MNHNS and CDR2 is SASEGT in the germline V gene. The V and J ends lost 0 bases and 3 bases, in that order; junction bases with no gene match: 2. The CDR3 runs to 15 residues.

The genes are TRBV25-1 and TRBJ1-1; D is undetermined. The CDR3 runs to 15 residues. V was shortened by 2 bases and J by 1 base, with 11 bases between the two germline ends. From germline, CDR1 is MGHDK and CDR2 SYGVNS. The CDR3: CASSEDRVGNTEAFF. DNA of the CDR3: TGTGCCAGCAGTGAAGACCGGGTAGGGAACACTGAAGCTTTCTTT.

This clone was observed a single time. The CDR3 here is CASSLLAGESDTQYF. CDR3 nucleotides: TGTGCCAGCAGTTTACTAGCGGGAGAGTCAGATACGCAGTATTTT. J is TRBJ2-3 and V is TRBV27; TRBD2 aligns across 10 bases. The germline V gene encodes CDR1 MNHEY and CDR2 SMNVEV (reference sequence). V gave up 2 bases and J gave up 4 bases; unmatched junction bases: 3. The CDR3 runs to 15 residues.

The V gene is TRBV30, the J gene TRBJ2-7; tentatively, D is TRBD1 (6 bases). V was pared by 1 base and J by 6 bases, with 10 bases between. In germline, CDR1 is GTSNPN, CDR2 SVGIG (reference sequence). This CDR3 region has 12 residues. Here the CDR3 DNA reads TGTGCCTGGAGTGCAGGGGCCAGCGAGCAGTACTTC. Its translation is CAWSAGASEQYF.

The rearrangement uses TRBV6-5 and TRBJ2-7; TRBD1 might be the D (6 bases). The CDR3 extends over 15 amino acids. V lost 2 bases and J lost 0, with 11 bases in between. Germline V gene sequence: CDR1 MNHEY, CDR2 SVGAGI. CDR3 amino acids: CASSYHAGASYEQYF. The CDR3 coding sequence is TGTGCCAGCAGTTACCACGCAGGGGCCTCCTACGAGCAGTACTTC.

The chain recombines TRBV27 with TRBJ1-5; D may be TRBD1 (5 bases). The CDR3 has 17 residues. Germline CDR1 MNHEY, CDR2 SMNVEV (reference sequence). Trimming removed 5 bases at V and 5 bases at J, with 22 bases between. The CDR3 bases are TGTGCCAGCAGTGCAGGGTGGGTGGGGTTTGATCATCAGCCCCAGCATTTT. Its protein is CASSAGWVGFDHQPQHF.

The chain uses TRBV7-9 and TRBJ1-2, with D possibly TRBD1 on 6 matching bases. Germline CDR1 reads SEHNR; CDR2 reads FQNEAQ (reference sequence). Trimming cost V 5 bases and J 7 bases, with 14 bases left between them. The CDR3 runs 13 residues. The CDR3 loop is CASSRQDLLGYTF. The CDR3, as DNA: TGTGCCAGCAGCCGACAGGATCTTCTTGGCTACACCTTC.

V is TRBV6-6 and J is TRBJ2-3; no definite D call. CDR1 is MNHNY, CDR2 SVGAGI, per germline (reference sequence). V shed 4 bases and J shed 7 bases, with 9 bases lying between them. The CDR3 loop spans 12 amino acids. The CDR3 protein is CASSLSDNTQYF. In nucleotides, the CDR3 is TGTGCCAGCAGTTTAAGCGATAATACGCAGTATTTT.

The CDR3 DNA is TGTGCCTGGAGTCAATTGCGTGCGGGTGGCTACACCTTC. Translated: CAWSQLRAGGYTF. V gene TRBV30 combines with J gene TRBJ1-2; no clear D gene. The CDR3 covers 13 residues. V shed 2 bases and J shed 7 bases, with 14 bases lying between them. Germline V gene sequence: CDR1 GTSNPN, CDR2 SVGIG (reference sequence). Combining the CDR3 with reference TRBV30 and TRBJ1-2 gives the whole variable domain SQTIHQWPATLVQPVGSPLSLECTVEGTSNPNLYWYRQAAGRGLQLLFYSVGIGQISSEVPQNLSASRPQDRQFILSSKKLLLSDSGFYLCAWSQLRAGGYTFGSGTRLTVV.

V and J are TRBV29-1 and TRBJ2-7; 7 positions match TRBD2. CDR3 length: 12 amino acids. CDR1 and CDR2 (germline): SQVTM, ANQGSEA. Losses at the gene ends were 6 bases for V and 5 bases for J; bases not matched to a gene: 7. The CDR3 loop is CSVETSSNEQYF. DNA for the CDR3: TGCAGCGTAGAGACTAGCAGCAACGAGCAGTACTTC.